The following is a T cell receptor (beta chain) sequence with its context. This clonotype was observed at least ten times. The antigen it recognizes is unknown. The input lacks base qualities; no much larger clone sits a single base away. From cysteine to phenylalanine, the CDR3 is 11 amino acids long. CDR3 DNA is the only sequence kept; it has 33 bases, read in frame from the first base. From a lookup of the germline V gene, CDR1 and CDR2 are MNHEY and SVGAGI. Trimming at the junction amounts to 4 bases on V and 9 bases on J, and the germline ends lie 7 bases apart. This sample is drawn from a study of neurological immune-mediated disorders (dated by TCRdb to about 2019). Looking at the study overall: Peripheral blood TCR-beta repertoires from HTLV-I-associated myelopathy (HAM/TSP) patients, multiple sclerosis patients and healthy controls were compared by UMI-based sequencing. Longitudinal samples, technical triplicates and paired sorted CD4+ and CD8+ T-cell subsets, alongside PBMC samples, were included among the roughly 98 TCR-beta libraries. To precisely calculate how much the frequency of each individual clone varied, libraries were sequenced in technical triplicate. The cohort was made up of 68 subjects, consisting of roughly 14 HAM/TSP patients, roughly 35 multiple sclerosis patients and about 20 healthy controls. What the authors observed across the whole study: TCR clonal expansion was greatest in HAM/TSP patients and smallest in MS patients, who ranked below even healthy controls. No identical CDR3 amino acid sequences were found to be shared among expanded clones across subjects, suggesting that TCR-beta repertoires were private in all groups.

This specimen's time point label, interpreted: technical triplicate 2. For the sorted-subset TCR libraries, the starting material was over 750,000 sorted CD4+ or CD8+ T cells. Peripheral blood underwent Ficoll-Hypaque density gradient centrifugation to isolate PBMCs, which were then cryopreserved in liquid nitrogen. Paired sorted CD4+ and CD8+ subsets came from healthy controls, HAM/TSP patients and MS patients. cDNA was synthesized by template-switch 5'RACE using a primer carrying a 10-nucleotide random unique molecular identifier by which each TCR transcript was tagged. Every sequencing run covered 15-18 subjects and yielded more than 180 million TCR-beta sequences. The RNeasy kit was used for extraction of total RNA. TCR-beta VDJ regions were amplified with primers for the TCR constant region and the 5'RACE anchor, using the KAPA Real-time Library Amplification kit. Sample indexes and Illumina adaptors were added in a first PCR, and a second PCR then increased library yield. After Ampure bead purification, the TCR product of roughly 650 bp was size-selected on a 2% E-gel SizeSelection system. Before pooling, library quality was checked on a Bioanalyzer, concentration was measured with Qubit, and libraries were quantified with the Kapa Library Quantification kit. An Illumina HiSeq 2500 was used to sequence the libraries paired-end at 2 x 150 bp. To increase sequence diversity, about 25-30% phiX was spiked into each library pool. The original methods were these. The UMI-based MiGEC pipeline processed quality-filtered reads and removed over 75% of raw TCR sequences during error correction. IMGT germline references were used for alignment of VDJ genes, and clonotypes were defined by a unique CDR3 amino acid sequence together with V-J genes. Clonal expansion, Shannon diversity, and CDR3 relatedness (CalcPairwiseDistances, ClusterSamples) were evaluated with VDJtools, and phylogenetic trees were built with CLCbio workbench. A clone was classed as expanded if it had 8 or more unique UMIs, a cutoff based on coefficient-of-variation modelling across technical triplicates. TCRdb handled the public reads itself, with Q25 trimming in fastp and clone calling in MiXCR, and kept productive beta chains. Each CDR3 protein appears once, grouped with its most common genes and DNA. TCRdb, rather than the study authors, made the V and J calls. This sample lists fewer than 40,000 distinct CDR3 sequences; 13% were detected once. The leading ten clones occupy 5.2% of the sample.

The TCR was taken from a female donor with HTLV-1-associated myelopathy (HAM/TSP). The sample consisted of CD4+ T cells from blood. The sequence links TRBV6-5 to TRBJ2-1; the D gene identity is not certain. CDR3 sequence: CASSSWSEQFF. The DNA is TGTGCCAGCAGTTCGTGGAGTGAGCAGTTCTTC.